Detailed here is one T cell receptor beta chain. Germline V gene sequence: CDR1 SNHLY, CDR2 FYNNEI. V was clipped by 4 bases and J by 4 bases; unmatched bases: 6. CDR3 length: 15 amino acids. Source study methods: Amplification with reference gene primers provided the estimates of nucleated cell counts. Profiling relied on immunoSEQ multiplex PCR, and the TCRdb table lists in-frame clones only, not all of them. V, J and clone size reflect that table, while D and trimming were determined from the DNA. Among roughly 200,000 clones, 70% to 90% were seen once, and the ten largest hold approximately 11%. The record originates from a study of blood T cell repertoires in COVID-19.

This chain uses TRBV2 with TRBJ1-5; TRBD1 matches at 8 bases. The TCR sequence derives from a human donor with active or convalescent COVID-19. The donor label of this sample is uncertain. Sequencing was done on a sample of peripheral blood. CDR3 region: CASSGLQGGNQPQHF. The CDR3, as DNA: TGTGCCAGCAGTGGCCTACAGGGGGGGAATCAGCCCCAGCATTTT.